This T cell receptor (beta chain) was sequenced during a study of CD8+CD57+ T cells in acquired aplastic anemia. General study points: Common to patients and controls were about 31 CD8+ CDR3 sequences.

This clonotype is a singleton in its sample. What it recognizes is unknown. TCR beta VDJ and CDR3 were profiled, and genomic DNA was the template. Via MiXCR, TCRdb re-called the reads, giving one row per CDR3 protein. The sample holds 200,000 or so distinct CDR3 sequences, about half seen once. For sequencing, patients were chosen who had shown expansion of CD8+CD57+ cells by flow cytometry. The cohort consisted entirely of patients having severe acquired aplastic anemia. V shed 2 bases and J 5 bases; nucleotides not matched to a gene: 7. Germline CDR1 and CDR2: LNHDA and SQIVND (reference sequence). The length of the CDR3 is 15 residues.

This receptor was identified in a human donor with aplastic anemia. The sequenced material came from sorted CD4+, CD8+, or CD8+CD57+ T cells (not recorded which) from PBMCs. The J gene is TRBJ2-5, the V gene TRBV19, with TRBD2 identical over 8 bases. This CDR3 reads CASSIRGGAGETQYF. The CDR3 region has the DNA TGTGCCAGTAGTATACGGGGGGGGGCGGGGGAGACCCAGTACTTC.